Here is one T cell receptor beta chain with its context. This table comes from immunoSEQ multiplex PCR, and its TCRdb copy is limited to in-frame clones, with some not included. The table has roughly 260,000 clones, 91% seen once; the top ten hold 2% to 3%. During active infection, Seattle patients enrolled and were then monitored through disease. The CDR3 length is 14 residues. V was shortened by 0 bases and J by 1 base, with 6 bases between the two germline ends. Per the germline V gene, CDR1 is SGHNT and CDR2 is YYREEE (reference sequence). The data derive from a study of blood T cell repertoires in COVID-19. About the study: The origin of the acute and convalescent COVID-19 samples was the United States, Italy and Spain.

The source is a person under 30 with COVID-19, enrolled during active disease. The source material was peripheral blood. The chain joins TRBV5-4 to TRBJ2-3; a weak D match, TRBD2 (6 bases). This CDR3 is CASSLGGGTDTQYF. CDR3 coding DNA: TGTGCCAGCAGCTTGGGCGGGGGCACAGATACGCAGTATTTT.